Given below is one T cell receptor (beta chain) in context. Its antigen is not identified. This specimen belongs to a study of high-grade serous ovarian cancer treatment subgroups. The overall study: Samples averaged around 14,000 reads and 6,900 or so unique TCR beta rearrangements.

Measured with immunoSEQ multiplex PCR; TCRdb has only the in-frame clones, and not every one. The table lists some 4,500 clones, around three quarters of them singletons. Tumor samples were taken before definitive surgery or chemotherapy. Findings and caveats of the study: The analyses considered CDR3 and ignored CDR1 and CDR2. Clonal relatedness tracked neoantigen level, and by trend copy number and mutation load.

V lost 2 bases and J lost 6; bases outside the gene matches: 6. This CDR3 region has 16 residues. The germline V gene has CDR1 MGHRA and CDR2 YSYEKL. The chain combines TRBV4-1 with TRBJ2-1, with 11 positions matching TRBD2. The clonotype originates from a human donor with high-grade serous ovarian cancer. Sequenced: tumor tissue. The CDR3 sequence is CASSQSPGLAANEQFF. The CDR3, as DNA: TGCGCCAGCAGCCAAAGCCCGGGACTAGCGGCCAATGAGCAGTTCTTC.